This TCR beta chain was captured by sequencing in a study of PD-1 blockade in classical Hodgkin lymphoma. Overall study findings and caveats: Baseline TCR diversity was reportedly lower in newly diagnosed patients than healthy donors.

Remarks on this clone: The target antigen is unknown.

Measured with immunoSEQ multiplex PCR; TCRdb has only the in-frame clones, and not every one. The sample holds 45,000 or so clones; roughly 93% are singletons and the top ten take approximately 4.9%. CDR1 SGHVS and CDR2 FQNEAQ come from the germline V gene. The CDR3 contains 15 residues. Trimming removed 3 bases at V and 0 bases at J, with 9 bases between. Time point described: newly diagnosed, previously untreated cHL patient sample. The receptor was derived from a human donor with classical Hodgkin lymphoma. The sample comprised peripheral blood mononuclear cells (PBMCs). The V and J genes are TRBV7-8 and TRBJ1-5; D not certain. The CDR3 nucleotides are TGTGCCAGCAGCTTCTGGGCAGATAGCAATCAGCCCCAGCATTTT. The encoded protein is CASSFWADSNQPQHF.